Sequencing of this T cell receptor beta chain was carried out in a study of cytomegalovirus exposure and HLA in healthy donors. Study at large: Early released data comprised some 91 million unique TCRs from HLA-typed donors. General observations from the study: An analysis done earlier found most TCR beta V segments productive about 87% or about 30% of the time.

As for this clone: Its antigen is not known.

CDR1 and CDR2 (germline): MDHEN, SYDVKM. The CDR3 loop spans 14 amino acids. Germline trimming cut 8 bases from V and 1 base from J; bases unmatched to any gene: 6. 60 Vbeta and 13 Jbeta primers were used in PCR. TCRdb keeps only in-frame clones here, not all; method: immunoSEQ multiplex PCR. The data show around 80,000 clones, with roughly 9.1% seen just once and approximately 23% held by the top ten. Sequencing was done on a sample of PBMCs. The clonotype comes from a man aged 55 to 70 in good health and CMV-seropositive. The V call is TRBV28, the J call TRBJ1-2, with 8 bases aligning to TRBD1. CDR3 bases: TGTGCCAGCTCTACAGGGGGGGATAACTATGGCTACACCTTC. It encodes CASSTGGDNYGYTF.